This entry concerns a single TCR beta chain. The data originate from a study of shared clonotypes between healthy human individuals. Repertoires were generated with immunoSEQ multiplex PCR, while TCRdb's copy carries only in-frame clones and drops some. Seen here are roughly 2.2 million clones, approximately 93% observed once, and the top ten hold around 0.4%. CDR1 MGHRA and CDR2 YSYEKL come from the germline V gene. The CDR3 covers 17 residues. J was trimmed by 5 bases and V by 1 base; bases with no gene match: 11. The TCR comes from a young man in good health. Some clones in this sample may be carry-over from other donors' samples. V usage is TRBV4-1 and J usage is TRBJ2-7, with 10 bases lining up with TRBD1. Sequencing was performed on naive CD4+ T cells from PBMCs. Subset indicated: CD45RA+ positively selected. The CDR3 nucleotides read TGCGCCAGCAGCCAAGTCAAGGACAGGGGGGGTTCTAACGAGCAGTACTTC. Protein sequence: CASSQVKDRGGSNEQYF.